This T cell receptor (beta chain) is drawn from a study of cytomegalovirus exposure and HLA in healthy donors. Study-level results: TCR beta V segments were, for the most part, productive about 87% or about 30% of the time in an earlier analysis. Among TCR beta chains, those listed as cytomegalovirus-associated numbered over 150.

PCR involved 60 Vbeta and 13 Jbeta primers. Libraries were prepared by immunoSEQ multiplex PCR; TCRdb keeps only in-frame clonotypes and omits some of them. The sample consists of around 150,000 clones, approximately 83% of them appearing once. V was clipped by 5 bases and J by 6 bases; unmatched bases: 3. CDR3 length: 13 residues. Germline V CDR1 and CDR2: MNHNY, SVGAGI (reference sequence). This clone came up once. What it binds is not known. The chain carries TRBV6-6 and TRBJ1-4; 7 bases agree with TRBD1. Sequencing was carried out using PBMCs. This TCR was recovered from a man between 18 and 35 years old in good health and CMV-seropositive. The CDR3 DNA sequence: TGTGCCAGCAGTGACAGGGAACATGAAAAACTGTTTTTT. This codes for CASSDREHEKLFF.